A single sample gave rise to the 2 T cell receptor beta chains below, sequenced in a study of molecular identifiers for immune sequencing clone quantification. TCRdb processed the PCR reads anew with MiXCR; each CDR3 protein has one entry. Found here are around 460,000 distinct CDR3 sequences, about 25% of them singletons; the top ten hold about 0.75%. Specimen: naive CD8+ T cells from blood, with Jurkat cell RNA spiked in. Subset noted: FACS-sorted CD8+CD4-CCR7+CD45RA+ naive T cells. The receptors derive from a human donor in good health. Some libraries in this study had Jurkat cell RNA spiked in.

V usage is TRBV19 and J usage is TRBJ2-1, with 11 positions matching TRBD1. V lost 3 bases, J lost 6 bases, and 4 bases stayed unmatched. This CDR3 is built from 15 residues. Germline V gene sequence: CDR1 LNHDA, CDR2 SQIVND (reference sequence). The DNA of the CDR3 is TGTGCCAGTAGTATCGGGACAGGGGGTTTCAATGAGCAGTTCTTC. Translating it yields CASSIGTGGFNEQFF.

The sample holds a few counts of this clonotype. The J gene is TRBJ2-3, the V gene TRBV7-6; D not resolved. Trimming stripped 6 bases from V and 4 bases from J, with 17 bases between. CDR1 SGHVS and CDR2 FNYEAQ come from the germline V gene. CDR3 length: 15 residues. This CDR3 reads CASSYNGRAADTQYF. The CDR3, as DNA: TGTGCCAGCAGTTATAACGGACGGGCGGCAGATACGCAGTATTTT.